Listed here are 7 T cell receptor beta chains from one sample, sequenced in a study of molecular identifiers for immune sequencing clone quantification. From the PCR reads, TCRdb called clonotypes with MiXCR, one entry per CDR3 protein. The sample lists about 320,000 distinct CDR3 sequences; about a fifth were seen once. The sequencing sample was made of naive CD8+ T cells from blood, with Jurkat cell RNA spiked in. This sample's subset: FACS-sorted CD8+CD4-CCR7+CD45RA+ naive T cells. The source of these receptors is a human donor in good health. Some libraries in this study had Jurkat cell RNA spiked in.

This clonotype came up many times. DNA for the CDR3: TGCAGCGTGGCCCAGACAGGGGAGGAAAACATTCAGTACTTC. It codes for CSVAQTGEENIQYF. This chain connects TRBV29-1 to TRBJ2-4; 8 bases fit TRBD1. Trimming cost V 6 bases and J 5 bases; bases outside gene matches: 9. There are 14 residues in the CDR3. Germline V CDR1 and CDR2: SQVTM, ANQGSEA.

This clonotype was picked up many times. This chain's CDR3 is CASSWTSGDTDTQYF. In DNA form, the CDR3 reads TGTGCCAGCAGCTGGACTAGCGGGGACACAGATACGCAGTATTTT. The V gene is TRBV11-2, the J gene TRBJ2-3; TRBD2 agrees at 12 bases. Germline assignment: CDR1 SGHAT and CDR2 FQNNGV. The length of the CDR3 is 15 residues. V shed 4 bases, J shed 2 bases, and the junction held 1 base outside the gene matches.

A few counts support this clonotype. The chain carries TRBV7-9 and TRBJ2-7; 9 bases are a match to TRBD1. This CDR3 is built from 14 residues. The ends lost 9 bases at V and 2 bases at J; junction bases unmatched: 8. Per the germline V gene, CDR1 is SEHNR and CDR2 is FQNEAQ (reference sequence). As DNA, the CDR3 is TGTGCCAGTAAGACCGGGACAGGGCCCTACGAGCAGTACTTC. Translating gives CASKTGTGPYEQYF.

The rearrangement links TRBV4-2 to TRBJ2-7; 10 nucleotides match TRBD2. V gave up 0 bases and J gave up 7 bases; unmatched junction bases: 6. The CDR3 covers 15 residues. CDR1 is LGHNA, CDR2 YNFKEQ, per germline. The CDR3 nucleotides are TGTGCCAGCAGCCAAGATCTTCCTAGCGGGAGTGAGCAGTACTTC. This encodes CASSQDLPSGSEQYF.

This clonotype came up many times. The chain is built from TRBV15 and TRBJ1-5; the match to TRBD1 covers 7 bases. The trim removed 3 bases at V and 6 bases at J, leaving 11 bases unmatched. The CDR3 has 16 amino acids. Looked up from germline, CDR1 is LNHNV and CDR2 is YYDKDF (reference sequence). The CDR3 DNA sequence: TGTGCCACCAGCAGCCCCCGAGACAGGGAGGGTCAGCCCCAGCATTTT. Translating it yields CATSSPRDREGQPQHF.

This clonotype was seen a handful of times. The chain has TRBV11-2 and TRBJ2-1, with D perhaps matching TRBD2 (6 bases). The V end lost 4 bases, the J end lost 3 bases, and 10 bases lay between the germline ends. In germline, CDR1 is SGHAT, CDR2 FQNNGV. The CDR3 is 14 residues long. In DNA form, the CDR3 reads TGTGCCAGCAGCTCCCGGGAGAGCTACAATGAGCAGTTCTTC. Protein: CASSSRESYNEQFF.

This chain joins TRBV30 and TRBJ2-7, with D possibly being TRBD2 (5 bases). This CDR3 is built from 15 residues. Germline V gene lookup returns CDR1 GTSNPN and CDR2 SVGIG (reference sequence). Trimming removed 3 bases from V and 1 base from J, with 16 bases in between. Here the CDR3 reads CAWSNVPRASYEQYF. In DNA form, the CDR3 reads TGTGCCTGGAGCAACGTGCCGCGGGCGTCCTACGAGCAGTACTTC.